This T cell receptor beta chain was sequenced for a study of long-term antiretroviral therapy in people with HIV. Investigators performed immunoSEQ version v3.0 at survey level. Researchers set sequencing to target about 40,000-55,000 T-cell genomes per sample. Libraries were prepared by immunoSEQ multiplex PCR; TCRdb keeps only in-frame clonotypes and omits some of them. In the table there are some 28,000 clones, roughly 83% of which are singletons. Study results and limitations: An increase in diversity followed ART, yet levels stayed below transplant donor controls.

Comment on this clone: What it recognizes is unknown.

Germline V lookup: CDR1 MNHEY, CDR2 SMNVEV (reference sequence). The CDR3 is 15 residues long. V gave up 2 bases and J gave up 2 bases; unmatched junction bases: 4. The rearrangement uses TRBV27 and TRBJ2-7, with 9 bases lining up with TRBD1. The TCR was taken from a man aged 25 to 45 with HIV. The sample in question was unsorted PBMCs, obtained roughly 2.7 years after starting antiretroviral therapy. In DNA, the CDR3 is TGTGCCAGCAGTTTACAACAGGGGGCGGCCTACGAGCAGTACTTC. This translates into CASSLQQGAAYEQYF.